This T cell receptor beta chain was profiled in a study of blood T cell repertoires in COVID-19. Study context: T cells, B-cell-depleted T cells, or PBMCs supplied cDNA or gDNA.

This CDR3 contains 16 residues. Germline V gene sequence: CDR1 LGHDT, CDR2 YNNKEL (reference sequence). Trimming took 4 bases from V and 6 from J; bases not matched to a gene: 8. Assay used: immunoSEQ multiplex PCR; TCRdb lists only in-frame clones, some missing. The sample lists 20,000 to 30,000 clones, approximately 70% occurring once. The TCR was taken from a man aged 55-75 years with active or convalescent COVID-19. The chain uses TRBV3-1 (or the pseudogene TRBV3-2) and TRBJ2-3; TRBD2 matches 12 bases. The source material was peripheral blood. The CDR3 is CASSPATSGRSDTQYF. Written as DNA, the CDR3 is TGTGCCAGCAGCCCCGCGACTAGCGGGAGAAGTGATACGCAGTATTTT.